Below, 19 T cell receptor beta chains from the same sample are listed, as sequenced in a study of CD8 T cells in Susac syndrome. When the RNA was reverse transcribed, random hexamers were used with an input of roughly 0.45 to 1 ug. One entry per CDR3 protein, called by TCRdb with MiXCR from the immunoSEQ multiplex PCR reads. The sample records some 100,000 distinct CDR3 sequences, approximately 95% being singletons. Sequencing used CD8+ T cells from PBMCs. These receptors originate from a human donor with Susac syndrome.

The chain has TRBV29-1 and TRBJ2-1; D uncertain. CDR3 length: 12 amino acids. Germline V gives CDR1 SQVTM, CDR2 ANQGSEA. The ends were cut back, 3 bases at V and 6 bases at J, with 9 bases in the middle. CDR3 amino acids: CSVDPTTNEQFF. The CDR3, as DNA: TGCAGCGTTGACCCCACTACCAATGAGCAGTTCTTC.

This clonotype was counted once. CDR3 coding DNA: TGTGCCAGCAGCTATGACAGGGAGGGCTATGGCTACACCTTC. Amino acids: CASSYDREGYGYTF. V usage is TRBV7-3 and J usage is TRBJ1-2, with TRBD1 matching over 7 bases. Unmatched junction bases numbered 6, after V lost 4 bases and J lost 4 bases. Germline V CDR1 and CDR2: SGHTA, FQGTGA. The CDR3 consists of 14 residues.

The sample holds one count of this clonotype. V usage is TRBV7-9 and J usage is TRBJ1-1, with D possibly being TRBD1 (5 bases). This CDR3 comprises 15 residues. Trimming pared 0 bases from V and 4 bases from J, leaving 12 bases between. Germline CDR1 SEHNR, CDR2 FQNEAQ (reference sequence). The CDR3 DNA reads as TGTGCCAGCAGCTTAGCAGGGGTAACGGGCACTGAAGCTTTCTTT. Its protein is CASSLAGVTGTEAFF.

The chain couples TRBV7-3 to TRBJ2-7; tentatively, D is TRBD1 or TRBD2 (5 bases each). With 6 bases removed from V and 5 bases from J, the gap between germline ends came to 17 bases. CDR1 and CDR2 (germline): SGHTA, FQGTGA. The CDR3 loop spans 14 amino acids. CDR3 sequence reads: CASSRDGSGHEQYF. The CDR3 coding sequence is TGTGCCAGCAGTAGGGACGGAAGTGGCCACGAGCAGTACTTC.

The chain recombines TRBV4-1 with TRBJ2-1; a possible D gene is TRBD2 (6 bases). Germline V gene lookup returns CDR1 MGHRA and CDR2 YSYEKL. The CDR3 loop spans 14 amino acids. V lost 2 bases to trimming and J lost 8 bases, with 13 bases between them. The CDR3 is CASSQRRGRDEQFF. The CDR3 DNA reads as TGCGCCAGCAGCCAAAGGAGGGGCCGGGATGAGCAGTTCTTC.

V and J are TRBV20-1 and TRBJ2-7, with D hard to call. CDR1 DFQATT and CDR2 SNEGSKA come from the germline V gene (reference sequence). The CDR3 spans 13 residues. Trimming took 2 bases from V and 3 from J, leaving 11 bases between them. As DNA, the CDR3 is TGCAGTGCTAGAAAAGGGCTAAACTACGAGCAGTACTTC. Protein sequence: CSARKGLNYEQYF.

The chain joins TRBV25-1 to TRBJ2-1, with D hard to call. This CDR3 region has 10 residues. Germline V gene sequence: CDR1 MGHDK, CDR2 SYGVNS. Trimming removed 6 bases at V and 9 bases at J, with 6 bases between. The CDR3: CASSVGEQFF. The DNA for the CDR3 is TGTGCCAGCAGCGTTGGTGAGCAGTTCTTC.

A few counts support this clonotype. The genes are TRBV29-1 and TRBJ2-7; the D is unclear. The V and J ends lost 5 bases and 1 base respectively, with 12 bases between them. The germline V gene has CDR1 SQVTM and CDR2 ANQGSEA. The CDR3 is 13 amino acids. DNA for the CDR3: TGCAGCGTTCTGTCTGGGCGATCCTACGAGCAGTACTTC. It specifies CSVLSGRSYEQYF.

In DNA, the CDR3 is TGTGCCAGCAGTTACGCGGGACAGGAACAAGAGACCCAGTACTTC. Amino acids: CASSYAGQEQETQYF. This chain uses TRBV6-5 with TRBJ2-5; 8 bases line up with TRBD1. Trimming at V came to 2 bases and at J to 2 bases, leaving 4 bases not matched to a gene. Germline assignment: CDR1 MNHEY and CDR2 SVGAGI. The CDR3 extends over 15 amino acids.

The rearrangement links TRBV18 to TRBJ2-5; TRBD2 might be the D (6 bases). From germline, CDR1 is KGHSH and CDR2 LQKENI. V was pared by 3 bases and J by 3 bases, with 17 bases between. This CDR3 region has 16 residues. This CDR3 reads CASSPAGWPREETQYF. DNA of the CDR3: TGTGCCAGCTCACCGGCGGGATGGCCTCGGGAAGAGACCCAGTACTTC.

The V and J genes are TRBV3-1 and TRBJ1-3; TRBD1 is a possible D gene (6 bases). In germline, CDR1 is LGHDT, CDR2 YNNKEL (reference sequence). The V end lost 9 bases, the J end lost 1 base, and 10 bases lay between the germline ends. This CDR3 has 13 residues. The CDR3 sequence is CASKQGSGNTIYF. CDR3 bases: TGTGCCAGTAAACAGGGATCTGGAAACACCATATATTTT.

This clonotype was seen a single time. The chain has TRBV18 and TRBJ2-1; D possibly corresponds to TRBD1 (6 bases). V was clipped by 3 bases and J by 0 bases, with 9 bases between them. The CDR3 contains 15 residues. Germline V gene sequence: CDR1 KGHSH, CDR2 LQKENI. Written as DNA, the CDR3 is TGTGCCAGCTCACCGACAGGTTACTCCTACAATGAGCAGTTCTTC. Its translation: CASSPTGYSYNEQFF. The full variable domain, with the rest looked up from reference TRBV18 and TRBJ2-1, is NAGVMQNPRHLVRRRGQEARLRCSPMKGHSHVYWYRQLPEEGLKFMVYLQKENIIDESGMPKERFSAEFPKEGPSILRIQQVVRGDSAAYFCASSPTGYSYNEQFFGPGTRLTVL.

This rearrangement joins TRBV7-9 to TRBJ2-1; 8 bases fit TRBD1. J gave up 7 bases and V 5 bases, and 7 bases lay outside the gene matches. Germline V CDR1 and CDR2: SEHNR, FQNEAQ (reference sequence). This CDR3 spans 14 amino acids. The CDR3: CASSTPGQENEQFF. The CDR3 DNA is TGTGCCAGCAGCACTCCGGGACAGGAAAATGAGCAGTTCTTC.

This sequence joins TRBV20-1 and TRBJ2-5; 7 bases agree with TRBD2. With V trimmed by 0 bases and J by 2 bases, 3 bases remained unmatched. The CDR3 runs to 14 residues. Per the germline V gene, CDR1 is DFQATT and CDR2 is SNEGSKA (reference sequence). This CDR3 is CSARDTSAQETQYF. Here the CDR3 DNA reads TGCAGTGCTAGAGACACTAGCGCTCAAGAGACCCAGTACTTC.

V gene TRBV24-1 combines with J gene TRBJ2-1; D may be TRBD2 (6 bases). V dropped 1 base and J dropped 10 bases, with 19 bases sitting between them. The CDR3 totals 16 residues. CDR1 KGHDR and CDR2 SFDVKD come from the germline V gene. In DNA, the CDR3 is TGTGCCACCAGTGATTTCCGGGGCGGGACGGATAGGGAGCAGTTCTTC. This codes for CATSDFRGGTDREQFF.

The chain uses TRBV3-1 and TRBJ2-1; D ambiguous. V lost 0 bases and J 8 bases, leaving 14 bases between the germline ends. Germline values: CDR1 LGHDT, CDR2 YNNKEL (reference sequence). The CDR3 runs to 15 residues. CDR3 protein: CASSQDPRPGDEQFF. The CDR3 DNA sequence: TGTGCCAGCAGCCAAGACCCTCGCCCCGGAGATGAGCAGTTCTTC.

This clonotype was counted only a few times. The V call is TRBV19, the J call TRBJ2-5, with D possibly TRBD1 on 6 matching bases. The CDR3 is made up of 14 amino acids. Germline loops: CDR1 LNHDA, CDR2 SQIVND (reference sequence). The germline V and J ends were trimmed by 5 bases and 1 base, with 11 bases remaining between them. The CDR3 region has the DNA TGTGCCAGTAGTGCAAGGGACACCCAAGAGACCCAGTACTTC. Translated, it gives CASSARDTQETQYF.

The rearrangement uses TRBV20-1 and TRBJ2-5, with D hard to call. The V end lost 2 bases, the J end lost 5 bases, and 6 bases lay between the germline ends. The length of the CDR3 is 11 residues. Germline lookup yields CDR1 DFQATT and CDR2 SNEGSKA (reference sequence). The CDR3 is CSARKLETQYF. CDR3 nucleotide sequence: TGCAGTGCTAGAAAGTTGGAGACCCAGTACTTC.

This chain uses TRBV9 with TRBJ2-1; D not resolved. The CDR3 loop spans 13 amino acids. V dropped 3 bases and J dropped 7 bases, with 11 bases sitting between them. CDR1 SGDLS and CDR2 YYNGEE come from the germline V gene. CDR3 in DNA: TGTGCCAGCAGCGCCCCCCTATTGAATGAGCAGTTCTTC. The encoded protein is CASSAPLLNEQFF. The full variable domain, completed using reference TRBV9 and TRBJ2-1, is DSGVTQTPKHLITATGQRVTLRCSPRSGDLSVYWYQQSLDQGLQFLIQYYNGEERAKGNILERFSAQQFPDLHSELNLSSLELGDSALYFCASSAPLLNEQFFGPGTRLTVL.